Included here is one TCR beta chain sequence, with context. Its antigen is unidentified. The source of the sample is a study of cytomegalovirus exposure and HLA in healthy donors. Study-wide results and limits: The authors enumerated some 170 TCR beta chains as linked to cytomegalovirus.

Use of 60 Vbeta and 13 Jbeta primers characterized the PCR. Libraries were prepared by immunoSEQ multiplex PCR; TCRdb keeps only in-frame clonotypes and omits some of them. This table has about 160,000 clones, roughly four fifths appearing once. This CDR3 spans 15 amino acids. Germline values: CDR1 SGHNT, CDR2 YENEEA. Trimming pared 5 bases from V and 3 bases from J, leaving 13 bases between. This sequence originates from a man between 45 and 60 years old in good health and CMV-seropositive. The sequenced material came from PBMCs. This chain joins TRBV11-3 and TRBJ2-2, with D perhaps TRBD2 (5 bases). For the CDR3, the DNA is TGTGCCAGCAGCCCGAGGTGGGGAGACACCGGGGAGCTGTTTTTT. It is translated as CASSPRWGDTGELFF.